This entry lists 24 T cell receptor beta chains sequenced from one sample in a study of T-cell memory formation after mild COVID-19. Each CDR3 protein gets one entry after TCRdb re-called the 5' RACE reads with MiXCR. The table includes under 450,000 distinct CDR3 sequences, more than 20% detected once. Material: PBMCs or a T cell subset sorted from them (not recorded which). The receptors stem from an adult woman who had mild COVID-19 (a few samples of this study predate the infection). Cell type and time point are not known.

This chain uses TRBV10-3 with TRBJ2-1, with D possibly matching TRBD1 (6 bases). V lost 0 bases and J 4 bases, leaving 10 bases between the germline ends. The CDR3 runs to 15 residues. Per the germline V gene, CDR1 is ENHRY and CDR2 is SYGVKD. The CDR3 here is CAISESGGRYNEQFF. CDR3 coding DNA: TGTGCCATCAGTGAGTCTGGGGGCAGGTACAATGAGCAGTTCTTC.

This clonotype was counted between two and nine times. The CDR3 DNA reads as TGCGCCAGCAGAGTGACAGATACGCAGTATTTT. It is translated as CASRVTDTQYF. The rearrangement uses TRBV5-1 and TRBJ2-3, with D uncertain. V was clipped by 5 bases and J by 3 bases, with 4 bases between them. The CDR3 extends over 11 amino acids. The germline gives CDR1 SGHRS, CDR2 YFSETQ.

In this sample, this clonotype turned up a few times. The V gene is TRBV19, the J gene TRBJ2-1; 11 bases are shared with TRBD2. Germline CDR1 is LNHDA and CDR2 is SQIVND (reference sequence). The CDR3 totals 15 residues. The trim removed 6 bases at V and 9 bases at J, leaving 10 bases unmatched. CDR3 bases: TGTGCCAGTAGCGTGACTAGCGGGATCGGTGGTGAGCAGTTCTTC. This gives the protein CASSVTSGIGGEQFF. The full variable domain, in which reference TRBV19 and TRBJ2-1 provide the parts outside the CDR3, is DGGITQSPKYLFRKEGQNVTLSCEQNLNHDAMYWYRQDPGQGLRLIYYSQIVNDFQKGDIAEGYSVSREKKESFPLTVTSAQKNPTAFYLCASSVTSGIGGEQFFGPGTRLTVL.

The CDR3 coding sequence is TGCAGCCTAGCGGACACAGATACGCAGTATTTT. Translation: CSLADTDTQYF. The V and J genes are TRBV20-1 and TRBJ2-3, with 7 bases that match TRBD2. The CDR3 has 11 amino acids. CDR1 and CDR2 (germline): DFQATT, SNEGSKA (reference sequence).

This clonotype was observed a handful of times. The CDR3 is CASSQEPGPYEQYF. The CDR3 DNA is TGTGCCAGCAGTCAAGAACCGGGACCATACGAGCAGTACTTC. The genes are TRBV6-2 or TRBV6-3 and TRBJ2-7; D assignment may be TRBD1 or TRBD2 (5 bases each). V lost 5 bases and J lost 4, with 15 bases in between. The CDR3 is 14 amino acids. The germline V gene has CDR1 MNHEY and CDR2 SVGEGT.

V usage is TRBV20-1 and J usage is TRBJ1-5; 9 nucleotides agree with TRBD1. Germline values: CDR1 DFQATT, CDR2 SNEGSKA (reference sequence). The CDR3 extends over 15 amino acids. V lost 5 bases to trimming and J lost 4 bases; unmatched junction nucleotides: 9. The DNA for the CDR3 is TGCAGTGCTCGTCGGGCGGGACAGGGAAATCAGCCCCAGCATTTT. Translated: CSARRAGQGNQPQHF.

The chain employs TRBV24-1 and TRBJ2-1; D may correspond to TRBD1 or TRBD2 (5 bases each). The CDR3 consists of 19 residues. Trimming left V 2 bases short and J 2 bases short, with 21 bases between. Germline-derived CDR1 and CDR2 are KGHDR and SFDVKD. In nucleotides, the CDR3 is TGTGCCACCAGTGATTACGCTTTCCGGGGCGAGGGGACCTACAATGAGCAGTTCTTC. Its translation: CATSDYAFRGEGTYNEQFF.

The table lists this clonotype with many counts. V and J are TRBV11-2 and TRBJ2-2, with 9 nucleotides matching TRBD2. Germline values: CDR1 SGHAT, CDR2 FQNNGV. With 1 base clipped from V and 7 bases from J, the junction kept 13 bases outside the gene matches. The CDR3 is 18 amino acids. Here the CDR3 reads CASSLAVAGGPNDGELFF. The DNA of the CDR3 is TGTGCCAGCAGCTTAGCAGTCGCGGGAGGGCCCAATGACGGGGAGCTGTTTTTT.

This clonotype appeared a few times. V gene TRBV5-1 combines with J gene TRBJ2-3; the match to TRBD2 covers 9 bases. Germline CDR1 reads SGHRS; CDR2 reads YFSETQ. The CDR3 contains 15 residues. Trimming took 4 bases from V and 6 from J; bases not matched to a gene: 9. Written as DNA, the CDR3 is TGCGCCAGCAGCAGGTCCGGGACTAGCCGGGATACGCAGTATTTT. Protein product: CASSRSGTSRDTQYF. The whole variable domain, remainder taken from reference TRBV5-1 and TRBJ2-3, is KAGVTQTPRYLIKTRGQQVTLSCSPISGHRSVSWYQQTPGQGLQFLFEYFSETQRNKGNFPGRFSGRQFSNSRSEMNVSTLELGDSALYLCASSRSGTSRDTQYFGPGTRLTVL.

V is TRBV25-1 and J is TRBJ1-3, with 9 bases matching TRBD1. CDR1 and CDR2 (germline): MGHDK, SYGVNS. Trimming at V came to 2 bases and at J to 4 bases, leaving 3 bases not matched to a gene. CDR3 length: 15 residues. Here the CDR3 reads CASSENTGGGNTIYF. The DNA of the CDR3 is TGTGCCAGCAGTGAAAATACAGGGGGCGGAAACACCATATATTTT.

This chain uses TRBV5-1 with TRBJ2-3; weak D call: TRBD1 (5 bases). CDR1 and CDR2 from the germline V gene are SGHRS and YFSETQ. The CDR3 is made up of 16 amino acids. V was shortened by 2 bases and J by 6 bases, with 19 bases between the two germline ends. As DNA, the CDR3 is TGCGCCAGCAGCTTTTCTGGGGCCGGCAACTCCGATACGCAGTATTTT. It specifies CASSFSGAGNSDTQYF.

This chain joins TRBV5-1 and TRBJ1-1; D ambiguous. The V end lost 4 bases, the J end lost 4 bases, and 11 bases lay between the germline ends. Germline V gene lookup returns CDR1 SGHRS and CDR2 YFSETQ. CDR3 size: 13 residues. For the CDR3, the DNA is TGCGCCAGCAGCCTGACTGAAACCACTGAAGCTTTCTTT. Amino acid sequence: CASSLTETTEAFF.

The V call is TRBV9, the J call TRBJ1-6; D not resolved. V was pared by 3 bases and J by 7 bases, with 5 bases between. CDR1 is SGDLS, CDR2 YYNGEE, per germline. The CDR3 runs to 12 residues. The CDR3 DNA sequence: TGTGCCAGCAGCGGGCTGAATTCACCCCTCCACTTT. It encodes CASSGLNSPLHF.

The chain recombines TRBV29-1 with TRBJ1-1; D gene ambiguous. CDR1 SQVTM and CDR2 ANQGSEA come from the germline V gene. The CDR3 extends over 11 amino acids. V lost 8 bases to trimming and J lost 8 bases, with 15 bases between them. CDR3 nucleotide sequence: TGCAGCTCAGTAATGGTGGGAGAAGCTTTCTTT. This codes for CSSVMVGEAFF.

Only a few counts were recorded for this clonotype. The CDR3 protein is CASSRLNDLFYEQYF. The CDR3 DNA reads TGTGCCAGCAGCCGCCTCAATGACCTGTTCTACGAGCAGTACTTC. V is TRBV6-2 or TRBV6-3 and J is TRBJ2-7; D remains ambiguous. The V gene lost 6 bases and the J gene lost 3 bases, with 18 bases spanning the gap. CDR3 size: 15 residues. The germline V gene encodes CDR1 MNHEY and CDR2 SVGEGT.

The CDR3 bases are TGTGCCAGCACCTCGACAGGGATTCGCTATGGCTACACCTTC. As protein: CASTSTGIRYGYTF. This rearrangement joins TRBV7-2 to TRBJ1-2; 7 positions agree with TRBD1. The CDR3 length is 14 residues. J was trimmed by 4 bases and V by 7 bases; bases with no gene match: 9. Germline CDR1 SGHTA, CDR2 FQGNSA.

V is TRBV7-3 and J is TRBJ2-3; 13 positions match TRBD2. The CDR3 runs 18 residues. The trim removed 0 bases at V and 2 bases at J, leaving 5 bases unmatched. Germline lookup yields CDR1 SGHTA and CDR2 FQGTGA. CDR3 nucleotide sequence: TGTGCCAGCAGCTTAACCCCGGGACTAGCGGGATCCACAGATACGCAGTATTTT. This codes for CASSLTPGLAGSTDTQYF.

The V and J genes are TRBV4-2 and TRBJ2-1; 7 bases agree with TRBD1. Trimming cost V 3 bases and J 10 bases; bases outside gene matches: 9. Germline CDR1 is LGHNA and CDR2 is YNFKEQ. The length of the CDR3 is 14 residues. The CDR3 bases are TGTGCCAGCAGCCATGGGTGGGACAGAAACGAGCAGTTCTTC. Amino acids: CASSHGWDRNEQFF.

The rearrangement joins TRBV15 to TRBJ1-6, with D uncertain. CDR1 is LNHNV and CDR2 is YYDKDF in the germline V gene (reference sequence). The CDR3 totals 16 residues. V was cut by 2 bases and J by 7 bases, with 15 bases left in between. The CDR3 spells CATSRPTPAGNSPLHF. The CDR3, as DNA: TGTGCCACCAGCAGACCAACGCCAGCGGGGAATTCACCCCTCCACTTT.

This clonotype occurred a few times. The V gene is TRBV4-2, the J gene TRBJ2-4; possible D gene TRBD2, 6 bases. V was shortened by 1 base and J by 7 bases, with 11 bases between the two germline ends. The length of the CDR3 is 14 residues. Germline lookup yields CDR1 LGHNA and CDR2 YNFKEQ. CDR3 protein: CASSQAGDRNIQYF. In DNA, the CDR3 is TGTGCCAGCAGCCAAGCGGGAGATCGGAACATTCAGTACTTC.

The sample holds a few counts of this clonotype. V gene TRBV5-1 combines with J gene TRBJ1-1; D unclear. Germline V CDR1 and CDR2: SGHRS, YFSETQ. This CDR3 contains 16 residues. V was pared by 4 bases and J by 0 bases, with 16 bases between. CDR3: CASSLLGRNMNTEAFF. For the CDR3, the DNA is TGCGCCAGCAGCCTCTTAGGGAGGAACATGAACACTGAAGCTTTCTTT.

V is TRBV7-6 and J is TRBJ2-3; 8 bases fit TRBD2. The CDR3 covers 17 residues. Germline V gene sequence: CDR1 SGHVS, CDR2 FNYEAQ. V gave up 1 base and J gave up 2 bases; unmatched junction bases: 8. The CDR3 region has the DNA TGTGCCAGCAGCTTAGTCGGGGTAGCGGGAATCACAGATACGCAGTATTTT. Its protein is CASSLVGVAGITDTQYF. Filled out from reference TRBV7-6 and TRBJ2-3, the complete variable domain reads GAGVSQSPRYKVTKRGQDVALRCDPISGHVSLYWYRQALGQGPEFLTYFNYEAQQDKSGLPNDRFSAERPEGSISTLTIQRTEQRDSAMYRCASSLVGVAGITDTQYFGPGTRLTVL.

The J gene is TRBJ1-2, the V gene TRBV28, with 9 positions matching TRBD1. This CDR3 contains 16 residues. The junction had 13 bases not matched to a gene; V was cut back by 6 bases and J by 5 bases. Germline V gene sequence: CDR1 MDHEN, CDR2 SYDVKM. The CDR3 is CASSPSGTGIRYGYTF. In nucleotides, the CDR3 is TGTGCCAGCAGCCCCTCCGGGACAGGGATTCGTTATGGCTACACCTTC.

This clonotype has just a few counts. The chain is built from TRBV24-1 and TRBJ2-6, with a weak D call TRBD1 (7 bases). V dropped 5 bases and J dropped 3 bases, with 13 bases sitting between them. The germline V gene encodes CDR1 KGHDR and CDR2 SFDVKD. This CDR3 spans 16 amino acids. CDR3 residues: CATSAAGTDGANVLTF. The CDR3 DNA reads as TGTGCCACCAGTGCTGCGGGGACAGATGGGGCCAACGTCCTGACTTTC.